This TCR beta chain was obtained from a study of T cell responses to AZD1222 COVID-19 vaccine. Whole-study findings and limits: Reports say nearly half of spike-specific TCRs go after unmutated variant regions. With two AZD1222 doses given, Spike-specific TCR breadth and depth both rose.

Note on this clone: As yet, its antigen is unknown.

TCRdb's table, derived via immunoSEQ multiplex PCR, lists solely in-frame clones and lacks some. The top ten hold roughly 9.1% of the sample, which has more than 110,000 clones, more than 85% seen once. V gave up 7 bases and J gave up 7 bases, with 20 bases separating them. In germline, CDR1 is SNHLY, CDR2 FYNNEI. The CDR3 runs to 15 residues. This chain joins TRBV2 and TRBJ1-5; TRBD1 is a possible D gene (6 bases). This TCR derives from an adult in good health. The material was peripheral blood, obtained on day 0 of AZD1222 vaccination. CDR3 sequence (DNA): TGTGCCAGCATTCTGGCTTTACAGGGCGGGCAGCCCCAGCATTTT. Translation gives CASILALQGGQPQHF.